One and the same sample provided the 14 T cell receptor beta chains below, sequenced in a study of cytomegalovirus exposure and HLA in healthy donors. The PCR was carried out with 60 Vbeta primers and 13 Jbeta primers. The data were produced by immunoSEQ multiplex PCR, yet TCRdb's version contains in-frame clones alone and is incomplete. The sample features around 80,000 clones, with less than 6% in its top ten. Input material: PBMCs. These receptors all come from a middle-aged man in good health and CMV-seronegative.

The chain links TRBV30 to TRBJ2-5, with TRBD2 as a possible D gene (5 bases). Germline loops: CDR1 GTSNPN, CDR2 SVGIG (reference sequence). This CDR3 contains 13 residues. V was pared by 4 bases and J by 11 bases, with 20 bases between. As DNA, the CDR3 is TGTGCCTGGACGGGATCTCCACTTCTGGAGCAGTACTTC. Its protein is CAWTGSPLLEQYF.

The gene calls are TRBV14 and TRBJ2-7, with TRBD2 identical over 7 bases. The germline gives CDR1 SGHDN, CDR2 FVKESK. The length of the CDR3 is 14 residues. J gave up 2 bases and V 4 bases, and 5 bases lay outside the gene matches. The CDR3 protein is CASSPASGPYEQYF. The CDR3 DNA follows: TGTGCCAGCAGCCCGGCTAGCGGACCCTACGAGCAGTACTTC. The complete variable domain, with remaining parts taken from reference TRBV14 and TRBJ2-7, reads EAGVTQFPSHSVIEKGQTVTLRCDPISGHDNLYWYRRVMGKEIKFLLHFVKESKQDESGMPNNRFLAERTGGTYSTLKVQPAELEDSGVYFCASSPASGPYEQYFGPGTRLTVT.

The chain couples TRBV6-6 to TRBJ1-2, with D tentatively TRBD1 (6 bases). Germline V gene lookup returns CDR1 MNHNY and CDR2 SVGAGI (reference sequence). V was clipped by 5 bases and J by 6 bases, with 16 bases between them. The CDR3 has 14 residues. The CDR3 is CASSVPGDGDGYTF. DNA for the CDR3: TGTGCCAGCAGTGTCCCAGGGGACGGAGATGGCTACACCTTC.

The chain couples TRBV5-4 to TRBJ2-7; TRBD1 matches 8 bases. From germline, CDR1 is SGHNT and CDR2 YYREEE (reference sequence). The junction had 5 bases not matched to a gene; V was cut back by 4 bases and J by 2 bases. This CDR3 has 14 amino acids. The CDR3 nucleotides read TGTGCCAGCAGCGCGGGACAGGCAACCTACGAGCAGTACTTC. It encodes CASSAGQATYEQYF.

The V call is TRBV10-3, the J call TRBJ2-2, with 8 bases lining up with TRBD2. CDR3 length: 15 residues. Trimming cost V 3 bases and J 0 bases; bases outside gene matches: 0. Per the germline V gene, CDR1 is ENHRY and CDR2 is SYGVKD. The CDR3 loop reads CAISEAGANTGELFF. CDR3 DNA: TGTGCCATCAGTGAAGCGGGAGCGAACACCGGGGAGCTGTTTTTT.

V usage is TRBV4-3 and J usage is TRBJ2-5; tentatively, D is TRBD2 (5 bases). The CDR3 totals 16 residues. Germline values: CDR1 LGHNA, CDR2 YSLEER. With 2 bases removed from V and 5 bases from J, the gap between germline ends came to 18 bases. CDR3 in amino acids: CASSQSSGPMPETQYF. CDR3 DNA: TGCGCCAGCAGCCAATCGAGCGGCCCCATGCCGGAGACCCAGTACTTC.

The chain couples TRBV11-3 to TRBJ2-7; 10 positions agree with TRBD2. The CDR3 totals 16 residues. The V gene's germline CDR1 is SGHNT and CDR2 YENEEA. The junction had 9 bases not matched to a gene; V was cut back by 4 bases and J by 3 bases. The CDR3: CASSYSGRARIYEQYF. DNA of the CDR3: TGTGCCAGCAGCTACAGCGGGAGGGCCAGGATCTACGAGCAGTACTTC.

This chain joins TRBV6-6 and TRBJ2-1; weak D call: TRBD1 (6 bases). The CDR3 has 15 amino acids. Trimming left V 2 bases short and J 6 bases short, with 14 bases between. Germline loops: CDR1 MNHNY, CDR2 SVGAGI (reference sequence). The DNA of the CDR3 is TGTGCCAGCAGTTACCCCACAGGGACGGGCAATGAGCAGTTCTTC. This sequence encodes CASSYPTGTGNEQFF.

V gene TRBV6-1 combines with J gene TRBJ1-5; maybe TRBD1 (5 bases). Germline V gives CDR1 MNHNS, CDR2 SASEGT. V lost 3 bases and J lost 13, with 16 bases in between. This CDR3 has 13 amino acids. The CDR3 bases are TGTGCCAGCAGTGAGAAAATTCAGGGCGCACAGCATTTT. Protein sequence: CASSEKIQGAQHF.

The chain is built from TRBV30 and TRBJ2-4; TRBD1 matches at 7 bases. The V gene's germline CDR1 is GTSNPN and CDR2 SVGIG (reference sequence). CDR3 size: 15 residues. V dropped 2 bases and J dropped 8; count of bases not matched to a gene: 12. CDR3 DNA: TGTGCCTGGAGTAAGGGTCGACAGGGTCACGACATTCAGTACTTC. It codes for CAWSKGRQGHDIQYF.

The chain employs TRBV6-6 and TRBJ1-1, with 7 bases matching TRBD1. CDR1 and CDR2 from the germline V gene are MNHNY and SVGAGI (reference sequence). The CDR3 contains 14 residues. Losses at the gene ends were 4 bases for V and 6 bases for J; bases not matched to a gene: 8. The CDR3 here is CASSFPTGPAEAFF. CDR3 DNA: TGTGCCAGCAGTTTCCCGACAGGGCCCGCTGAAGCTTTCTTT.

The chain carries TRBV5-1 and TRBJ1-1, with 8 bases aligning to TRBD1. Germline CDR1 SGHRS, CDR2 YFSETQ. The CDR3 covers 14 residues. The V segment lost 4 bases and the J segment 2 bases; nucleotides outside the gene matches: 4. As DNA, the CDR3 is TGCGCCAGCAGCCCGGACAGGGCAAACACTGAAGCTTTCTTT. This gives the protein CASSPDRANTEAFF.

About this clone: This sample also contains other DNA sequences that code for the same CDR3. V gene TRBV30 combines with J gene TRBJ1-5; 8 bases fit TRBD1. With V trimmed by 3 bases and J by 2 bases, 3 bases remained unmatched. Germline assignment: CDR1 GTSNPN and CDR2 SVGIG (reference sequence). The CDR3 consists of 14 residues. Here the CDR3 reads CAWSLDRGNQPQHF. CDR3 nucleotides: TGTGCCTGGAGCTTGGACAGGGGCAATCAGCCCCAGCATTTT.

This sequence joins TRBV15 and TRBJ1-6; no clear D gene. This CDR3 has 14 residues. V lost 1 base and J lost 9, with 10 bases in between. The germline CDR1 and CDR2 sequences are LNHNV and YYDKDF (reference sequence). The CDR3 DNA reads TGTGCCACCAGCAGAGCTCTAGAGGCTTCACCCCTCCACTTT. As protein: CATSRALEASPLHF.